Listed below are T cell receptor beta chains from one sample, sequenced in a study of follicular helper T cells after annual influenza vaccination. TCRdb keeps only in-frame clones here, not all; method: immunoSEQ multiplex PCR. Of approximately 6,200 clones in the sample, 65% to 90% were seen once. Sequenced here: CXCR5+ CD38- circulating T follicular helper cells from blood, sampled on the day of influenza vaccination. These receptors all stem from an adult who received the influenza vaccine. The CDR3 runs from the conserved cysteine through the conserved F or W. D genes are given only for firm matches. The size entry is marked missing in some rows and otherwise reads once, few, many or a size class.

V,J,size,D,DNA,CDR3
TRBV28,TRBJ1-1,NA,NA,TGTGCCAGCAGAACGGGCGGGGGGCGTGAAGCTTTCTTT,CASRTGGGREAFF
TRBV5-6,TRBJ2-7,NA,NA,TGTGCCAGCAGCTTGAACGCAGGGAAAGGCGAGCAGTACTTC,CASSLNAGKGEQYF
TRBV30,TRBJ1-5,NA,NA,TGTGCCTGGAGCCGAGGACAGTTTAGCAATCAGCCCCAGCATTTT,CAWSRGQFSNQPQHF
TRBV4-3,TRBJ2-7,NA,NA,TGCGCCAGCAGCCAAGGGGCGTACGGCTCCTACGAGCAGTACTTC,CASSQGAYGSYEQYF
TRBV29-1,TRBJ1-3,NA,NA,TGCAGCGTTGCTTTCGTGGGGGGAAACACCATATATTTT,CSVAFVGGNTIYF
TRBV4-2,TRBJ2-2,NA,NA,TGTGCCAGCAGCCAAGTGAACGGGGAGCTGTTTTTT,CASSQVNGELFF
TRBV20-1,TRBJ2-5,NA,NA,TGCAGTGCTAGCCCTCCCTCGACCCAGTACTTC,CSASPPSTQYF
TRBV28,TRBJ1-3,NA,NA,TGTGCCAGCAGCTCCGGCCGGGTTGGAAACACCATATATTTT,CASSSGRVGNTIYF
TRBV23-1,TRBJ2-1,NA,TRBD2,TGCGCCAGCAGTCAATCAGTACTCCTAGCGGGAGTGTGTGAGCAGTTCTTC,CASSQSVLLAGVCEQFF
TRBV5-1,TRBJ2-1,NA,NA,TGCGCCAGCAGCTTGGTGGTGGGAGCTGACAATGAGCAGTTCTTC,CASSLVVGADNEQFF
TRBV14,TRBJ1-3,NA,NA,TGTGCCAGCAGCCAAGTTCACGGACAGCGTGGAAACACCATATATTTT,CASSQVHGQRGNTIYF
TRBV7-8,TRBJ2-1,NA,NA,TGTGCCAGCACCCCTCGGGAAGTCCCGGGACTCGAGCAGTTCTTC,CASTPREVPGLEQFF
TRBV6-6,TRBJ1-5,NA,NA,TGTGCCAGCAGTTACCGGGGGACGGATGAGCCCCAGCATTTT,CASSYRGTDEPQHF
TRBV5-6,TRBJ2-1,NA,TRBD1,TGTGCCAGCAGCTCGTATACAGGGGGCAGCTTCAATGAGCAGTTCTTC,CASSSYTGGSFNEQFF
TRBV14,TRBJ1-2,NA,NA,TGTGCCAGCAGCCCTCGACTTGAGGATGGCTACACCTTC,CASSPRLEDGYTF
TRBV7-7,TRBJ2-1,once,NA,TGTGCTAGCAGCTTAGACGAGTTCAGCTACAATGAGCAGTTCTTC,CASSLDEFSYNEQFF
TRBV7-2,TRBJ1-5,NA,TRBD1,TGTGCCAGCAGCCCCGACAGGGGAGACAATCAGCCCCAGCATTTT,CASSPDRGDNQPQHF
TRBV7-9,TRBJ2-3,NA,NA,TGTGCCAGCAGCCCCCCCCCGGGACTTCGCACAGATACGCAGTATTTT,CASSPPPGLRTDTQYF